This T cell receptor (beta chain) was obtained from a study of cytomegalovirus exposure and HLA in healthy donors. Study-level results: Using the classifier, cytomegalovirus status was reportedly diagnosed with high specificity and sensitivity. Across donors, presence/absence analyses took sequencing depth to be roughly uniform. The study labeled 180 or so TCR beta chains cytomegalovirus-associated.

60 Vbeta and 13 Jbeta primers were used in PCR. Original processing methods: Counted up in a later analysis, unique TCR beta chains came to around 80 million, with about 10 million shared. The table came from immunoSEQ multiplex PCR; TCRdb's copy has only in-frame clones and leaves some out. D and trimming come from the DNA, and the V and J calls and clone size come from that table. Of under 200,000 clones listed, around two thirds are singletons. A few counts support this clone. As yet, its antigen is unknown. CDR3 length: 13 amino acids. The trim removed 8 bases at V and 9 bases at J, leaving 10 bases unmatched. Germline V lookup: CDR1 SGHTA, CDR2 FQGTGA.

Specimen: PBMCs. V usage is TRBV7-3 and J usage is TRBJ2-1; 7 bases are shared with TRBD1. This TCR was recovered from a man over 45 in good health and CMV-seronegative. CDR3 sequence reads: CASSRQGQVEQFF. CDR3 coding DNA: TGTGCCAGCTCCAGACAGGGTCAAGTTGAGCAGTTCTTC.